This TCR beta chain is drawn from a study of CD8 T cells in cerebrospinal fluid in Alzheimer's disease. Reprocessing the 10x single-cell sequencing reads, TCRdb reports a single entry for every CDR3 protein and omits DNA. Its clone listing holds under 1,500 distinct CDR3 sequences. This clonotype is classed as medium-sized (0.01 to 0.1%) by frequency. Sequencing input: cerebrospinal fluid. The receptor was derived from a human donor in good health.

The CDR3 is CASSLARGQNTGELFF. The chain couples TRBV7-8 to TRBJ2-2; TCRdb returns TRBD1, unconfirmable since there is no DNA. The CDR3 has 16 amino acids. The germline CDR1 and CDR2 sequences are SGHVS and FQNEAQ.